This is a list of T cell receptor beta chains from one sample in a study of blood T cell repertoires in COVID-19. Generated by immunoSEQ multiplex PCR, the TCRdb table keeps only in-frame clones and is missing some. The sample carries about 100,000 clones, roughly nine tenths recorded once. The sample comprised peripheral blood. Receptor source: a human donor in a cohort sampled during active COVID-19. Each CDR3 is given with its conserved first and last residue. D genes are given only for firm matches. Size is stated for part of the rows, as once, few or many counts, or as a class when the clone is expanded.

TRBJ2-4 | - | - | TRBV19 | TGTGCCAGTAGTATCGTGTCAGGAGCCAAAAACATTCAGTACTTC | CASSIVSGAKNIQYF
TRBJ1-4 | - | TRBD1 | TRBV18 | TGTGCCAGCTCTCCGGGGACAGGGGAGTTTAATGAAAAACTGTTTTTT | CASSPGTGEFNEKLFF
TRBJ2-7 | - | TRBD1 | TRBV30 | TGTGCCTGGGGGACAGCTTCCTACGAGCAGTACTTC | CAWGTASYEQYF
TRBJ2-2 | - | - | TRBV6-5 | TGTGCCACCGCGACTAGACAGTTAGGGCTGTTTTTT | CATATRQLGLFF
TRBJ2-1 | - | TRBD1 | TRBV5-4 | TGTGCCAGCAGCTTAGGACACGGGACAGGGCTTGACAATGAGCAGTTCTTC | CASSLGHGTGLDNEQFF
TRBJ1-2 | - | TRBD1 | TRBV18 | TGTGCCAGCTCACCAGGGACAGGGTACGCTGGCTACACCTTC | CASSPGTGYAGYTF
TRBJ1-5 | - | - | TRBV7-2 | TGTGCCAGCAGCTTAAAAAGCCAGCCCCAGCATTTT | CASSLKSQPQHF
TRBJ2-7 | once | TRBD2 | TRBV15 | TGTGCCACCAGCAGCTCCCGACTCCTGGGGGGGGGAGGCGGGCAGTACTTC | CATSSSRLLGGGGGQYF
TRBJ2-3 | - | TRBD2 | TRBV19 | TGTGCCAGTAGTATGGCGGCTAGCGGGAGAACAGATACGCAGTATTTT | CASSMAASGRTDTQYF
TRBJ2-1 | - | TRBD1 | TRBV27 | TGTGCCAGCAGTTTAGGGGACAGGGGCCATGAGCAGTTCTTC | CASSLGDRGHEQFF
TRBJ2-7 | - | - | TRBV10-2 | TGCGCCAGCAGTCAGGACACCGAGCAGTACTTC | CASSQDTEQYF
TRBJ2-3 | - | - | TRBV6-5 | TGTGCCAGCAGTTCTCGGGCCAGGGGTGGTACGCAGTATTTT | CASSSRARGGTQYF
TRBJ2-5 | - | - | TRBV11-2 | TGTGCCAGCAGCTTAGTGGTACAGGGGGGGGAGACCCAGTACTTC | CASSLVVQGGETQYF
TRBJ1-5 | - | TRBD1 | TRBV19 | TGTGCCAGTAGTCCCCGGACAGGGCAAACCAGCAATCAGCCCCAGCATTTT | CASSPRTGQTSNQPQHF
TRBJ2-1 | - | - | TRBV6-5 | TGTGCCAGCAGTTTTGACAGGTCTTTCTACAATGAGCAGTTCTTC | CASSFDRSFYNEQFF
TRBJ2-7 | once | - | TRBV2 | TGTGCCAGCAGTGAAGGTGGTAGTCTCTACGAGCAGTACTTC | CASSEGGSLYEQYF
TRBJ2-7 | - | - | TRBV4-3 | TGCGCCAGCAGCCAAGATCGGAGACAGCTTACCTACGAGCAGTACTTC | CASSQDRRQLTYEQYF
TRBJ2-1 | - | TRBD2 | TRBV7-2 | TGTGCCAGCAGCTGGACTACTAGCGGGGACTTCAAGCAGTTCTTC | CASSWTTSGDFKQFF
TRBJ2-5 | - | - | TRBV7-8 | TGTGCCAGCAGCCGAGGGTGGGGGGGCCCCGAGACCCAGTACTTC | CASSRGWGGPETQYF
TRBJ1-2 | - | - | TRBV6-5 | TGTGCCAGCGGAGACAGTCGCGGCTACACCTTC | CASGDSRGYTF
TRBJ2-3 | - | TRBD2 | TRBV4-1 | TGCGCCAGCAGCCAAGGGCTAGCGGGGACTAGCACAGATACGCAGTATTTT | CASSQGLAGTSTDTQYF
TRBJ1-1 | - | - | TRBV28 | TGTGCCAGCAGCTCAGGGGCAGGAAACGAGAACACTGAAGCTTTCTTT | CASSSGAGNENTEAFF
TRBJ2-3 | - | - | TRBV9 | TGTGCCAGCAACAACCCAGACACAGATACGCAGTATTTT | CASNNPDTDTQYF
TRBJ1-5 | - | TRBD1 | TRBV27 | TGTGCCAGCAGTTTGACGGGACAGGGTGATTTAGGGCAGCCCCAGCATTTT | CASSLTGQGDLGQPQHF
TRBJ1-1 | - | TRBD1 | TRBV6-2/TRBV6-3 | TGTGCCAGCAGTTTCCAACCGGGACAGCCGAACACTGAAGCTTTCTTT | CASSFQPGQPNTEAFF
TRBJ2-3 | - | - | TRBV6-2/TRBV6-3 | TGTGCCAGCAGTCCACCCCGGACTACAGATACGCAGTATTTT | CASSPPRTTDTQYF
TRBJ2-7 | - | TRBD1 | TRBV6-6 | TGTGCCAGCAGTTTCGGACAGGGACCCTCCGAGCAGTACTTC | CASSFGQGPSEQYF
TRBJ2-1 | - | TRBD1 | TRBV18 | TGTGCCAGCTCACCTCGACCACCTCAGGGGGTTAATGAGCAGTTCTTC | CASSPRPPQGVNEQFF
TRBJ2-5 | - | - | TRBV7-2 | TGTGCCAGCAGCTTTTCGGGGTCCAGCGAGACCCAGTACTTC | CASSFSGSSETQYF
TRBJ1-5 | - | TRBD1 | TRBV6-2/TRBV6-3 | TGTGCCAGCAGCCGGACAGGGGCCGGCAATCAGCCCCAGCATTTT | CASSRTGAGNQPQHF
TRBJ2-1 | - | TRBD1 | TRBV19 | TGTGCCAGTAGTACCCAAACACAGGGGAGCTCCTACAATGAGCAGTTCTTC | CASSTQTQGSSYNEQFF
TRBJ2-2 | - | - | TRBV6-5 | TGTGCCACCGCGCTTCGACTAGCGAACACCGGGGAGCTGTTTTTT | CATALRLANTGELFF
TRBJ2-5 | - | - | TRBV2 | TGTGCCAGCGGTCTAAACGGGAATAGGGAGACCCAGTACTTC | CASGLNGNRETQYF
TRBJ1-2 | - | TRBD1 | TRBV28 | TGTGCCAGCAGTTTACAGGGGGCAAATGGCTACACCTTC | CASSLQGANGYTF
TRBJ2-7 | - | - | TRBV12-3/TRBV12-4 | TGTGCCAGCAGTTCGGCGGGTACAGGGATCAAGTACTTC | CASSSAGTGIKYF
TRBJ2-6 | - | - | TRBV11-2 | TGTGCCAGCAGCTCTCTTTCTCAGACAGACAACTCTGGGGCCAACGTCCTGACTTTC | CASSSLSQTDNSGANVLTF
TRBJ2-4 | - | TRBD1 | TRBV28 | TGTGCCAGCAGTTTGACAGGGGACATTCAGTACTTC | CASSLTGDIQYF
TRBJ2-7 | - | - | TRBV2 | TGTGCCAGCAGTACCGCATCAGGGTACGAGCAGTACTTC | CASSTASGYEQYF
TRBJ1-3 | few | - | TRBV28 | TGTGCCAGCACCCCCTATCTGGGAAACACCATATATTTT | CASTPYLGNTIYF
TRBJ2-7 | - | - | TRBV5-4 | TGTGCCAGCAGCTTGGGGACAGTCTCCTACGAGCAGTACTTC | CASSLGTVSYEQYF
TRBJ2-7 | - | - | TRBV19 | TGTGCCAGTAGTATAGGTGTGGACGGGGGCTACGAGCAGTACTTC | CASSIGVDGGYEQYF
TRBJ1-6 | - | - | TRBV27 | TGTGCCAGCAGCTCCACCGGGTCCTATAATTCACCCCTCCACTTT | CASSSTGSYNSPLHF
TRBJ1-5 | - | - | TRBV2 | TGTGCCAGCAGTGAATCTGGGGCACAGGATAATCAGCCCCAGCATTTT | CASSESGAQDNQPQHF
TRBJ1-1 | once | - | TRBV28 | TGTGCCAGCAGTTTAGGGTTTGGAGGCACTGAAGCTTTCTTT | CASSLGFGGTEAFF
TRBJ2-5 | - | TRBD2 | TRBV7-2 | TGTGCCAGCAGCTTAGTGCCTAGCGGGAGTAGAGAGACCCAGTACTTC | CASSLVPSGSRETQYF
TRBJ1-3 | - | - | TRBV5-4 | TGTGCCAGCAGCTCCCGTGTACAGGACTCTGGAAACACCATATATTTT | CASSSRVQDSGNTIYF
TRBJ2-5 | - | - | TRBV5-6 | TGTGCCAGCAGCATAGCTCTAGCGGAGACCCAGTACTTC | CASSIALAETQYF
TRBJ1-1 | - | - | TRBV7-9 | TGTGCCAGCAGCTTATCAGGAAACACTGAAGCTTTCTTT | CASSLSGNTEAFF
TRBJ2-5 | - | - | TRBV6-5 | TGTGCCAGCAGTTATAGAGCAGGGCCGATTTTAGAGACCCAGTACTTC | CASSYRAGPILETQYF
TRBJ1-4 | once | - | TRBV10-3 | TGTGCCATCAGACACGAAAAACTGTTTTTT | CAIRHEKLFF
TRBJ2-7 | - | TRBD1 | TRBV6-1 | TGTGCCAGCAGTGAATCAGTCCTTGGACAGGGGAGGGGCATCTACGAGCAGTACTTC | CASSESVLGQGRGIYEQYF
TRBJ1-5 | - | - | TRBV6-6 | TGTGCCAGCAGCCCAGGGAACCCCGGCAGTCAGCCCCAGCATTTT | CASSPGNPGSQPQHF
TRBJ2-2 | - | - | TRBV6-4 | TGTGCCCACGGGCGGCGAAGGGGGAAGGCGAACACCGGGGAGCTGTTTTTT | CAHGRRRGKANTGELFF
TRBJ2-3 | - | - | TRBV5-4 | TGTGCCAGCACCACCCGGGGTGGGGGCACAGATACGCAGTATTTT | CASTTRGGGTDTQYF
TRBJ1-2 | - | TRBD1 | TRBV28 | TGTGCCAGCAGCAAGTCGGGACAGGGGACCTATGGCTACACCTTC | CASSKSGQGTYGYTF
TRBJ2-5 | - | TRBD2 | TRBV9 | TGTGCCAGCAGCGTAGCCTTGGGTAGCGGGACTGAGACCCAGTACTTC | CASSVALGSGTETQYF
TRBJ2-5 | - | - | TRBV5-1 | TGCGCCAGCAGCTTGGGTCCCCATGGTCGGGAGACCCAGTACTTC | CASSLGPHGRETQYF
TRBJ2-7 | - | TRBD1 | TRBV6-5 | TGTGCCAGCAGTTACTCCTACAGGGGATCCTACGAGCAGTACTTC | CASSYSYRGSYEQYF
TRBJ2-7 | - | TRBD2 | TRBV9 | TGTGCCAGCAGCTCCGGGGGACTAGCGGGGTACGAGCAGTACTTC | CASSSGGLAGYEQYF